This TCR beta chain was identified in a study of blood T cell repertoires in COVID-19. Between the trimmed V and J ends, which lost 0 bases and 1 base, there was a span of 8 bases. CDR3 length: 15 residues. The germline gives CDR1 SGHDT, CDR2 YYEEEE. Repertoires were generated with immunoSEQ multiplex PCR, while TCRdb's copy carries only in-frame clones and drops some. The sample holds tens of thousands of clones, roughly nine tenths seen once. The sequence was collected from a man between 70 and 80 years old with active COVID-19. The chain links TRBV5-6 to TRBJ1-5; D uncertain. The sample consisted of peripheral blood. The CDR3 DNA follows: TGTGCCAGCAGCTTGGGGGCGGGGAGCAATCAGCCCCAGCATTTT. Translated: CASSLGAGSNQPQHF. The variable domain in full, with the rest retrieved from reference TRBV5-6 and TRBJ1-5, is DAGVTQSPTHLIKTRGQQVTLRCSPKSGHDTVSWYQQALGQGPQFIFQYYEEEERQRGNFPDRFSGHQFPNYSSELNVNALLLGDSALYLCASSLGAGSNQPQHFGDGTRLSIL.